This TCR beta chain is drawn from a study of cytomegalovirus exposure and HLA in healthy donors. Amplification used 60 Vbeta primers and 13 Jbeta primers. Measured with immunoSEQ multiplex PCR; TCRdb has only the in-frame clones, and not every one. Its listing shows 60,000 to 80,000 clones. Regarding this clone: The target antigen is unknown.

The CDR3 runs 15 residues. Germline V gene data show CDR1 as SGHRS and CDR2 as YFSETQ. Losses at the gene ends were 4 bases for V and 8 bases for J; bases not matched to a gene: 14. Study results and limitations: According to the study, roughly 160 TCR beta chains were cytomegalovirus-associated. According to a later analysis, most TCR beta chains associated with CMV appeared HLA-restricted. Most of the TCR beta V segments (in an earlier analysis) were productive either about 87% or about 30% of the time. The classifier was said to identify cytomegalovirus status with high specificity and sensitivity.

What was sequenced was PBMCs. The V call is TRBV5-1, the J call TRBJ1-2; the match to TRBD1 covers 7 bases. This sequence was found in a boy between 10 and 17 years old in good health and CMV-seronegative. The CDR3 here is CASSARPGQQYGYTF. DNA for the CDR3: TGCGCCAGCAGCGCCAGACCGGGACAGCAGTACGGCTACACCTTC.